This TCR beta chain appears in the sequencing data of a study of blood T cell repertoires in COVID-19. Here immunoSEQ multiplex PCR was the method, and the copy in TCRdb shows in-frame clones only, minus some. This sample has about 300,000 clones, with around 83% found just once. Trimming cost V 3 bases and J 0 bases; bases outside gene matches: 3. Germline V gene sequence: CDR1 SNHLY, CDR2 FYNNEI. The CDR3 spans 15 residues. The chain has TRBV2 and TRBJ1-2; 8 bases match TRBD1. Sample: peripheral blood. This receptor was identified in a woman aged 45-65 years with acute or convalescent COVID-19. Here the CDR3 reads CASSDRTGTNYGYTF. CDR3 DNA sequence: TGTGCCAGCAGTGATCGGACAGGGACTAACTATGGCTACACCTTC.